The next 17 T cell receptor beta chains were all read from a single sample in a study of identical twins. TCRdb reanalysed the 5' RACE reads using MiXCR and keeps one entry per CDR3 protein. This sample has some 240,000 distinct CDR3 sequences; 10% occur once, and the top ten carry over 8%. Sequenced: memory T cells sorted from blood. The source is a man aged 45-65 years in good health.

V and J are TRBV3-1 and TRBJ2-7; D possibly matches TRBD1 or TRBD2 (6 bases each). Trimming took off 0 bases at V and 6 bases at J, with 21 bases between the two ends. This CDR3 is built from 17 residues. Germline assignment: CDR1 LGHDT and CDR2 YNNKEL (reference sequence). Written as DNA, the CDR3 is TGTGCCAGCAGCCAAGATTTTAGCGGAGGGGGGTCCGTCGAGCAGTACTTC. It specifies CASSQDFSGGGSVEQYF.

This clonotype was picked up many times. The rearrangement links TRBV20-1 to TRBJ2-5; a possible D gene is TRBD1 (5 bases). There are 13 residues in the CDR3. In germline, CDR1 is DFQATT, CDR2 SNEGSKA (reference sequence). V was cut by 7 bases and J by 2 bases, with 14 bases left in between. CDR3 region: CSVATASQETQYF. For the CDR3, the DNA is TGCAGTGTCGCGACAGCTTCTCAAGAGACCCAGTACTTC.

The rearrangement uses TRBV6-2 or TRBV6-3 and TRBJ1-3, with 7 bases matching TRBD1. V gave up 5 bases and J gave up 0 bases; unmatched junction bases: 19. CDR1 is MNHEY and CDR2 is SVGEGT in the germline V gene. The CDR3 extends over 20 amino acids. The DNA of the CDR3 is TGTGCCAGCAGTATACCGGGACAGCTACTTTCAACGAGCTCTGGAAACACCATATATTTT. Its protein product is CASSIPGQLLSTSSGNTIYF.

This clonotype has just a few counts. The chain uses TRBV6-5 and TRBJ2-1, with TRBD1 identical over 7 bases. Germline CDR1 reads MNHEY; CDR2 reads SVGAGI. The CDR3 loop spans 16 amino acids. Trimming at V came to 6 bases and at J to 7 bases, leaving 15 bases not matched to a gene. This CDR3 is CASRLGTANVENEQFF. Written as DNA, the CDR3 is TGTGCCAGCAGACTCGGGACAGCCAATGTGGAGAATGAGCAGTTCTTC.

This clonotype showed up many times. This chain connects TRBV6-1 to TRBJ1-5; D is undetermined. Germline CDR1 reads MNHNS; CDR2 reads SASEGT. Trimming shortened V by 11 bases and J by 6 bases, and 17 bases separated the two germline ends. This CDR3 has 13 amino acids. This CDR3 is CACRSGVGQPQHF. The CDR3 DNA reads TGTGCCTGTCGGTCTGGCGTTGGTCAGCCCCAGCATTTT.

In this sample, this clonotype turned up a few times. A much larger clone lies a single base off, so this may be a read error. The rearrangement uses TRBV12-3 or TRBV12-4 and TRBJ1-1, with D hard to call. Trimming took off 8 bases at V and 12 bases at J, with 22 bases between the two ends. The CDR3 consists of 13 residues. The CDR3 spells CASPPPGKNIPFF. CDR3 nucleotides: TGTGCCAGCCCCCCTCCCGGGAAGAATATTCCTTTCTTT.

This clonotype was detected ten times or more. This chain connects TRBV5-1 to TRBJ2-2; no firm D call. CDR1 is SGHRS, CDR2 YFSETQ, per germline. The CDR3 runs to 15 residues. V was clipped by 5 bases and J by 0 bases, with 11 bases between them. CDR3 in amino acids: CASRGNPTNTGELFF. DNA of the CDR3: TGCGCCAGCAGGGGGAATCCGACGAACACCGGGGAGCTGTTTTTT.

The chain joins TRBV2 to TRBJ2-2; 8 nucleotides align to TRBD1. Germline CDR1 reads SNHLY; CDR2 reads FYNNEI. The J segment lost 6 bases and the V segment lost 6 bases, leaving 6 bases of the junction unmatched. CDR3 length equals 14 residues. The CDR3 region is CASRLDRAAGELFF. CDR3 coding DNA: TGTGCCAGCAGACTGGACAGGGCGGCCGGGGAGCTGTTTTTT.

In this sample, this clonotype turned up a few times. The chain joins TRBV10-3 to TRBJ2-7; 7 bases are a match to TRBD1. CDR1 is ENHRY and CDR2 is SYGVKD in the germline V gene. The trim removed 7 bases at V and 0 bases at J, leaving 6 bases unmatched. The CDR3 loop spans 14 amino acids. The CDR3 coding sequence is TGTGCCATCACAGCGGCAGGGGGCTCCTACGAGCAGTACTTC. It encodes CAITAAGGSYEQYF.

This clonotype has only a few counts. The J gene is TRBJ2-7, the V gene TRBV11-2; D may be TRBD2 (5 bases). The germline V gene has CDR1 SGHAT and CDR2 FQNNGV. Trimming removed 5 bases at V and 1 base at J, with 12 bases between. This CDR3 region has 14 residues. The CDR3 nucleotides read TGTGCCAGCAGCGCAGGATGGGAGTCCTACGAGCAGTACTTC. It translates to CASSAGWESYEQYF.

This CDR3 reads CASSGGRGYEQYF. The CDR3 coding sequence is TGCGCCAGCAGTGGGGGGAGGGGTTACGAGCAGTACTTC. The genes are TRBV10-2 and TRBJ2-7, with 7 bases aligning to TRBD2. Germline CDR1 is WSHSY and CDR2 is SAAADI. V dropped 4 bases and J dropped 4; count of bases not matched to a gene: 4. The CDR3 loop spans 13 amino acids.

The CDR3 region is CASSWEGGLNYGYTF. The CDR3 region has the DNA TGCGCCAGCAGCTGGGAAGGGGGCCTCAACTATGGCTACACCTTC. The rearrangement uses TRBV5-1 and TRBJ1-2, with 7 bases fitting TRBD1. From germline, CDR1 is SGHRS and CDR2 YFSETQ. The CDR3 spans 15 residues. V lost 3 bases to trimming and J lost 2 bases; unmatched junction nucleotides: 7.

This clonotype was recorded at least ten times. The rearrangement joins TRBV12-3 or TRBV12-4 to TRBJ2-2, with a tentative D call TRBD1 (5 bases). V lost 5 bases to trimming and J lost 4 bases, with 23 bases between them. This CDR3 region has 18 residues. The chain's CDR3 is CASSPGSHLTPSTGELFF. In DNA form, the CDR3 reads TGTGCCAGCAGTCCAGGGTCTCACTTAACCCCGAGCACCGGGGAGCTGTTTTTT.

This clonotype was counted only a few times. Written as DNA, the CDR3 is TGTGCCAGCAGCGTAGCTACCTCAGAGACCCAGTACTTC. Its translation is CASSVATSETQYF. The V gene is TRBV9, the J gene TRBJ2-5; D gene ambiguous. V gave up 0 bases and J gave up 4 bases, with 7 bases separating them. The CDR3 extends over 13 amino acids. Germline V gives CDR1 SGDLS, CDR2 YYNGEE.

A word on this clonotype: A read error may be the cause here, since a much bigger clone is one base away. The chain has TRBV3-1 and TRBJ1-6; D possibly corresponds to TRBD1 (6 bases). This CDR3 region has 14 residues. The germline gives CDR1 LGHDT, CDR2 YNNKEL (reference sequence). CDR3 region: CASSSRQAGSSLHF. The CDR3 coding sequence is TGTGCCAGCAGCTCCCGACAGGCAGGTTCATCCCTCCACTTT.

In the case of this clonotype: A much bigger clone sits one base away, suggesting this may be a read error. The chain uses TRBV5-1 and TRBJ2-3; the D is unclear. Trimming removed 0 bases at V and 5 bases at J, with 1 base between. In germline, CDR1 is SGHRS, CDR2 YFSETQ. The CDR3 loop spans 11 amino acids. The CDR3 DNA is TGCGCCAGCAGCTTGGAAGATACGCAGTATTTT. It specifies CASSLEDTQYF.

This clonotype was detected only a few times. The V gene is TRBV12-3 or TRBV12-4, the J gene TRBJ1-4, with D unresolved. V was shortened by 6 bases and J by 6 bases, with 14 bases between the two germline ends. The CDR3 has 14 amino acids. CDR3 sequence (DNA): TGTGCCAGCAGCCGCACAACCTCGGATGAAAAACTGTTTTTT. Translated: CASSRTTSDEKLFF.